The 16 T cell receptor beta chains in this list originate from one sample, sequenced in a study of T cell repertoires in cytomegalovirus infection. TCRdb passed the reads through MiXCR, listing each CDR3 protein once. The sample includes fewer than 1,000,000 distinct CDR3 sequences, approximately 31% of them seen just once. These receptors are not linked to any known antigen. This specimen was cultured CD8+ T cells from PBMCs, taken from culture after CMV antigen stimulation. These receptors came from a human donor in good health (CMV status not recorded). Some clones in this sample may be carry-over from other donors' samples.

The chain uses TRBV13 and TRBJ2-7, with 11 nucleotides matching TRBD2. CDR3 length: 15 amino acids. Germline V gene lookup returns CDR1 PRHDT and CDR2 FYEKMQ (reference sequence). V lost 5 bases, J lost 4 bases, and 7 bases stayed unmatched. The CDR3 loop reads CASSQGGTSGYEQYV. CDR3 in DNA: TGTGCCAGCAGCCAAGGTGGGACTAGCGGATACGAGCAGTACGTC.

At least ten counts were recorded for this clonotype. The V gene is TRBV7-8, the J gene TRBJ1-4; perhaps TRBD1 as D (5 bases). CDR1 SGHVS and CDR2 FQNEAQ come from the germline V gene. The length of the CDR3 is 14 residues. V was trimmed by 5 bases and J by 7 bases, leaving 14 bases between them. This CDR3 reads CASSPGGGSEKLFF. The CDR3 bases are TGTGCCAGCAGCCCTGGGGGGGGATCTGAAAAACTGTTTTTT.

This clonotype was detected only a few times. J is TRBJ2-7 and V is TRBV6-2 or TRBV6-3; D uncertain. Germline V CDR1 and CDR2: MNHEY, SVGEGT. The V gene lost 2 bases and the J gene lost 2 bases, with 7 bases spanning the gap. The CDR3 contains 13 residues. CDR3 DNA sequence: TGTGCCAGCAGTTACGAACAGACCTACGAGCAGTACGTC. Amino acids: CASSYEQTYEQYV.

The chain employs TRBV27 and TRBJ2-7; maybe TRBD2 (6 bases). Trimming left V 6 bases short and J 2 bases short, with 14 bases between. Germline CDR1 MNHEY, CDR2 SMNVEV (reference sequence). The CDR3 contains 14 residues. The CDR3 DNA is TGTGCCAGCAGCCCCGGGGCGGGACCCTACGAGCAGTACGTC. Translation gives CASSPGAGPYEQYV.

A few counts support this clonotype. The CDR3 protein is CASWDSTYEQYF. In DNA form, the CDR3 reads TGTGCCAGCTGGGACAGTACCTACGAGCAGTACTTC. The chain links TRBV6-1 to TRBJ2-7, with 7 bases matching TRBD1. Germline V lookup: CDR1 MNHNS, CDR2 SASEGT. J was trimmed by 2 bases and V by 8 bases; bases with no gene match: 3. CDR3 length equals 12 residues.

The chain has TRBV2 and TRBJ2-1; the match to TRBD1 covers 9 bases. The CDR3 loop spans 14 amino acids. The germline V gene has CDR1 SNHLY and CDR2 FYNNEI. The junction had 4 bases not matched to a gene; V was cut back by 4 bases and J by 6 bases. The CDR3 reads CASSGGQGLNEQFF. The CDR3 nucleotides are TGTGCCAGCAGTGGGGGACAGGGACTCAATGAGCAGTTCTTC.

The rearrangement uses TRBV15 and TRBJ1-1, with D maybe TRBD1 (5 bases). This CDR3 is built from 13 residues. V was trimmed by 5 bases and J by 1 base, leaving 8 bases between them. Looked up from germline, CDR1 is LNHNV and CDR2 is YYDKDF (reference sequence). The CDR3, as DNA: TGTGCCACCAGCCCGGGGGGGAACACTGAAGCTTTCTTT. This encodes CATSPGGNTEAFF.

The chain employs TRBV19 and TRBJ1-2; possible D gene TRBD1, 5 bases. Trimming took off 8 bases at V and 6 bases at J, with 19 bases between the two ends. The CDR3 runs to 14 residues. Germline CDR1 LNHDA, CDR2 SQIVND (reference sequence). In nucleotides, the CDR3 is TGTGCCAGTGGCGGGACTTACCTAGCGAATGGCTACACCTTC. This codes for CASGGTYLANGYTF.

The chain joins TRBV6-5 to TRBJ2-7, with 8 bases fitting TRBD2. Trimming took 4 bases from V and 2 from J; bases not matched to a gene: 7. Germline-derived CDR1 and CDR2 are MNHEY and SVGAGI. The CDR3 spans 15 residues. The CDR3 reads CASSWGLDGTYEQYF. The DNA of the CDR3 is TGTGCCAGCAGTTGGGGACTAGACGGGACCTACGAGCAGTACTTC.

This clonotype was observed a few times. CDR3 coding DNA: TGTGCCAGCTCACCCCCGGGAGGGCGCATGAACACTGAAGCTTTCTTT. Translated, it gives CASSPPGGRMNTEAFF. V gene TRBV18 combines with J gene TRBJ1-1, with unresolved D. The CDR3 loop spans 16 amino acids. Germline V gene lookup returns CDR1 KGHSH and CDR2 LQKENI. V lost 3 bases and J lost 0, with 14 bases in between.

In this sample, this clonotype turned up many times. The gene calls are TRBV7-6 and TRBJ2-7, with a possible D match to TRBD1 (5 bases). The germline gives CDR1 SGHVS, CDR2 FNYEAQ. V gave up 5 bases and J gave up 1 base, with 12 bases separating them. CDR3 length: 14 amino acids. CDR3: CASSPLGLSYEQYF. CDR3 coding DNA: TGTGCCAGCAGCCCCCTGGGGCTTTCCTACGAGCAGTACTTC.

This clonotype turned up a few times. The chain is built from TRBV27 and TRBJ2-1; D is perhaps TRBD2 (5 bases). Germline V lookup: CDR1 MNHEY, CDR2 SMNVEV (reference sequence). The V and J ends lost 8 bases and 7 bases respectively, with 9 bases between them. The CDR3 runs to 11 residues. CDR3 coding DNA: TGTGCCAGCGGAGGTTCGAATGAGCAGTTCTTC. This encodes CASGGSNEQFF.

CDR3 in DNA: TGTGCCAGCAGTTACCTACCACAGACACCTGGAAACACCATATATTTT. This codes for CASSYLPQTPGNTIYF. The chain is built from TRBV6-5 and TRBJ1-3; no clear D. This CDR3 is 16 amino acids long. V was trimmed by 2 bases and J by 2 bases, leaving 13 bases between them. The germline V gene encodes CDR1 MNHEY and CDR2 SVGAGI.

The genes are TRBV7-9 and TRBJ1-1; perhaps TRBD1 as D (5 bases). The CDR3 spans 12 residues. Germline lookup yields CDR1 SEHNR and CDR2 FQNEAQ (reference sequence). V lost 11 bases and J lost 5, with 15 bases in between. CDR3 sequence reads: CAGQTGATEAFF. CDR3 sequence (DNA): TGTGCCGGTCAAACAGGAGCTACTGAAGCTTTCTTT.

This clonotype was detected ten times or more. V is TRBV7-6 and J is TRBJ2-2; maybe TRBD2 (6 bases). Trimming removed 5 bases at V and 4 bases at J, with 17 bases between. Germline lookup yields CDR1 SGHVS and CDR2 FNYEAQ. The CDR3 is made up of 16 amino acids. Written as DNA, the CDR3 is TGTGCCAGCAGCCCAGAAGGAGCGGGTAGCACCGGGGAGCTGTTTTTT. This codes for CASSPEGAGSTGELFF.

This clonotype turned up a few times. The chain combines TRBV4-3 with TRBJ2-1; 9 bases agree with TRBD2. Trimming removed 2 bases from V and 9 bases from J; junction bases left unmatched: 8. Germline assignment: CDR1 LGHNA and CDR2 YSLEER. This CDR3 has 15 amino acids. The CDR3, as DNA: TGCGCCAGCAGCCAACTGCTAGCGGGGAGAGGTGAGCAGTTCTTC. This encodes CASSQLLAGRGEQFF.